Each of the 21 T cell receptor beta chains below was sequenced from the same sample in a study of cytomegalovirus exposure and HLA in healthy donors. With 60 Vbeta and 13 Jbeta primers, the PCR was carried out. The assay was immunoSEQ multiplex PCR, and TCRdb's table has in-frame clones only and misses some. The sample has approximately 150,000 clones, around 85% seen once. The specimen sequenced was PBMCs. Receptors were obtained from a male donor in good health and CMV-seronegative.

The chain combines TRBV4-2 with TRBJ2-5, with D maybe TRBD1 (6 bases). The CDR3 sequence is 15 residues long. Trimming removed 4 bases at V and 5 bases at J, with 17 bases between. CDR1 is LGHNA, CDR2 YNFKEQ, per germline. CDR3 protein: CASSPTRDTYETQYF. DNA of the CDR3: TGTGCCAGCAGCCCCACCCGGGACACCTATGAGACCCAGTACTTC.

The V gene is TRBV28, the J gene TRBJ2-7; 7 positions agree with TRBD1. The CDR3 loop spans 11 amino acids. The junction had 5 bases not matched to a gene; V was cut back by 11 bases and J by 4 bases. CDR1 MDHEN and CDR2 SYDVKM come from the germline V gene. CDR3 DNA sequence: TGTGCCGTCGAGGGACAGTACGAGCAGTACTTC. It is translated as CAVEGQYEQYF.

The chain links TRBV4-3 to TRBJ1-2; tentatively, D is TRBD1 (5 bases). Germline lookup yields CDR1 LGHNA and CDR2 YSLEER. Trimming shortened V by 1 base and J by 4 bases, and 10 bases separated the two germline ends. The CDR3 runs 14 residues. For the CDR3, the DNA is TGCGCCAGCAGCCAAGCAGGGAATCTCTATGGCTACACCTTC. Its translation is CASSQAGNLYGYTF.

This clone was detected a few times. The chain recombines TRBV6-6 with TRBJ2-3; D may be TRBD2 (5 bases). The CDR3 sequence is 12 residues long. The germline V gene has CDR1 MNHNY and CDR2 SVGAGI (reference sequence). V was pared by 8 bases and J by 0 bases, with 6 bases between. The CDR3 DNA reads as TGTGCCAGCGGACTCAGCACAGATACGCAGTATTTT. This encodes CASGLSTDTQYF.

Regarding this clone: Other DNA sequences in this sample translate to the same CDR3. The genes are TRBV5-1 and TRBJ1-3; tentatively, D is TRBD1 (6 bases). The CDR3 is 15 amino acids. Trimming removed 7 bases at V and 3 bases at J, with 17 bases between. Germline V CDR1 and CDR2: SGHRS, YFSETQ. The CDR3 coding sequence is TGCGCCAGCTCCTTGGGGGGGCGAAGTGGAAACACCATATATTTT. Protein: CASSLGGRSGNTIYF.

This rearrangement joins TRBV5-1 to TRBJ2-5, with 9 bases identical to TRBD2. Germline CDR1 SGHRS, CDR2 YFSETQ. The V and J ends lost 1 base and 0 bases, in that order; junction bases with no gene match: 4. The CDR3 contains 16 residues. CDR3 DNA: TGCGCCAGCAGCTTGCGTCTAGCGGGGAACCAAGAGACCCAGTACTTC. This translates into CASSLRLAGNQETQYF.

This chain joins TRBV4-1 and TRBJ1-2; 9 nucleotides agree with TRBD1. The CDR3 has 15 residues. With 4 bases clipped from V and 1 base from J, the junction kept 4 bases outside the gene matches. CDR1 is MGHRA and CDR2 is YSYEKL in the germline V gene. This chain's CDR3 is CASSLGQGYNYGYTF. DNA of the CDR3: TGCGCCAGCAGCCTGGGACAGGGCTATAACTATGGCTACACCTTC.

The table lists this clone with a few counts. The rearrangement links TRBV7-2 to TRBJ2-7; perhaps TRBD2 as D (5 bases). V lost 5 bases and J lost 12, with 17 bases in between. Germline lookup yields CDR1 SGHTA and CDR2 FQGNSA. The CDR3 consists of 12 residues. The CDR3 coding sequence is TGTGCCAGCAGCCCTTTGACGCCGGGATTGTACTTC. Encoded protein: CASSPLTPGLYF.

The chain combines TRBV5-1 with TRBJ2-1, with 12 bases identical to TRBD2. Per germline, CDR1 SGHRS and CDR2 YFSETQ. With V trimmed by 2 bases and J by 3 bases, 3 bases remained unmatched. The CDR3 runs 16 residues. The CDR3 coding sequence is TGCGCCAGCAGCTTTTCGACTAGCGGGAGCTACAATGAGCAGTTCTTC. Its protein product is CASSFSTSGSYNEQFF.

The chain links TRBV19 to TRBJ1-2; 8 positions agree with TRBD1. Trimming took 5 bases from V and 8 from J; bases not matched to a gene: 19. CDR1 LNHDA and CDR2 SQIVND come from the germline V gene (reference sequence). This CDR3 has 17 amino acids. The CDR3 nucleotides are TGTGCCAGTAGTCCTTACATAGCAGGGGGCCCGGAACGAGGCTACACCTTC. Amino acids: CASSPYIAGGPERGYTF.

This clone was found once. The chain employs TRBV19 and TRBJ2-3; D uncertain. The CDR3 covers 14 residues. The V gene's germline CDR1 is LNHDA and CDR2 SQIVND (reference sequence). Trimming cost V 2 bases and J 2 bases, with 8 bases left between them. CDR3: CASSIIADTDTQYF. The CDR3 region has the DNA TGTGCCAGTAGTATAATCGCAGACACAGATACGCAGTATTTT.

CDR3 in DNA: TGTGCCACCAGCAGAGATCCGGGGACAGTTAGCAATCAGCCCCAGCATTTT. Protein sequence: CATSRDPGTVSNQPQHF. The rearrangement uses TRBV15 and TRBJ1-5, with TRBD1 identical over 7 bases. Germline CDR1 is LNHNV and CDR2 is YYDKDF (reference sequence). V lost 0 bases to trimming and J lost 0 bases; unmatched junction nucleotides: 5. The CDR3 consists of 17 residues.

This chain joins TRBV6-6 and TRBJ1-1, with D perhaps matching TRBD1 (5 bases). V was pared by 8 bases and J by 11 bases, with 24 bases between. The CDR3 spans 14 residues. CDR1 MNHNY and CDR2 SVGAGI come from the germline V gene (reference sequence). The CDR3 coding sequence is TGTGCCAGCCTGACAGACGATATAGCTCCTCATGCTTTCTTT. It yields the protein CASLTDDIAPHAFF.

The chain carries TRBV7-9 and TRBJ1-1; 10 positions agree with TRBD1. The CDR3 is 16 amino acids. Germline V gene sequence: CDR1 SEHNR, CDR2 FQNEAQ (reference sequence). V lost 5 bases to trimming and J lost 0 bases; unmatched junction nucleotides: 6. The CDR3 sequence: CASSPGQGRMNTEAFF. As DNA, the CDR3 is TGTGCCAGCAGCCCGGGACAGGGGCGGATGAACACTGAAGCTTTCTTT.

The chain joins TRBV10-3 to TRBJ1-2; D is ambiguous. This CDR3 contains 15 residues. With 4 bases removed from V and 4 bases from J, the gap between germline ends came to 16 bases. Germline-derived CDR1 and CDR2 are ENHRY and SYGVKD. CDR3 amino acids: CAISGGLGLGYGYTF. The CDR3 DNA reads TGTGCCATCAGTGGCGGGCTAGGGCTGGGCTATGGCTACACCTTC.

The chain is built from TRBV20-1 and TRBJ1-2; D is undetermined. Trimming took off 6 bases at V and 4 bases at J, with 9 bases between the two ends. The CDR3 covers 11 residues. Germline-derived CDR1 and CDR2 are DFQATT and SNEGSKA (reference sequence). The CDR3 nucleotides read TGCAGTGCCCCAATTGTCTATGGCTACACCTTC. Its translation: CSAPIVYGYTF.

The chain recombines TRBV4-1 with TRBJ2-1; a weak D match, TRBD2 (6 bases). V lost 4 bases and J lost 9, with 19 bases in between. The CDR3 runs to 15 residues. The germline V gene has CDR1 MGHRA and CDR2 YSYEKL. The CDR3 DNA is TGCGCCAGCAGCCTTTCCGTGGGGGGACCGCCTGAGCAGTTCTTC. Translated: CASSLSVGGPPEQFF.

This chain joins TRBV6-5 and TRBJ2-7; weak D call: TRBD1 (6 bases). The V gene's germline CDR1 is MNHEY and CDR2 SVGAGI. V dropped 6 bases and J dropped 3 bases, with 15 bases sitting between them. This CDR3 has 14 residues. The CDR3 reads CASSGDIQHYEQYF. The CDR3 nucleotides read TGTGCCAGCAGCGGGGACATACAGCACTACGAGCAGTACTTC.

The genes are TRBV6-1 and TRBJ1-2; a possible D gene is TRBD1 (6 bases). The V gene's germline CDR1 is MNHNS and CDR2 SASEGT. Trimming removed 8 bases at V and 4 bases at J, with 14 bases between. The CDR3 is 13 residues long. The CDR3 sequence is CASSPTGSYGYTF. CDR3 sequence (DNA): TGTGCCAGCTCACCGACAGGTTCCTATGGCTACACCTTC.

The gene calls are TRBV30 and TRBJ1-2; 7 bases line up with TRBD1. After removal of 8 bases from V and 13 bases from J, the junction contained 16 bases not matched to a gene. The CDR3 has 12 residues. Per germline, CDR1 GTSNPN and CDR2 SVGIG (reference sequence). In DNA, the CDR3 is TGTGCCGGAAAGGGAGACAGGGTGGAGTCCACCTTC. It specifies CAGKGDRVESTF. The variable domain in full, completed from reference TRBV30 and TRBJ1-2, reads SQTIHQWPATLVQPVGSPLSLECTVEGTSNPNLYWYRQAAGRGLQLLFYSVGIGQISSEVPQNLSASRPQDRQFILSSKKLLLSDSGFYLCAGKGDRVESTFGSGTRLTVV.

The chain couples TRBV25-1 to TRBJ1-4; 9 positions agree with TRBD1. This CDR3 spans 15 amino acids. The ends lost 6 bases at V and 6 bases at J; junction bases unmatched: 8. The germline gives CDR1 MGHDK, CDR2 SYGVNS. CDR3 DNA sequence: TGTGCCAGCAGAACTACAGGGGGCGGACATGAAAAACTGTTTTTT. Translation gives CASRTTGGGHEKLFF.